This T cell receptor (beta chain) was sequenced during a study of shared clonotypes between healthy human individuals. Study in general: A couple of women and three men aged 18 to 49 served as donors.

Some clones are missing from TCRdb's copy, which holds only in-frame ones; the method was immunoSEQ multiplex PCR. This table has nearly 1,000,000 clones, around 80% appearing once. This clone appeared once. The antigen is not known. HIV-negative, healthy adults without recent acute infections or vaccinations were the donors. All the donors were Caucasian adults who lived in Nashville, Tennessee. Study results and limitations: Estimated richness values were generally larger in naive subsets than in memory subsets.

This CDR3 has 15 residues. In germline, CDR1 is SQVTM, CDR2 ANQGSEA. V was clipped by 5 bases and J by 1 base; unmatched bases: 6. The chain links TRBV29-1 to TRBJ2-3, with 10 nucleotides matching TRBD1. The origin of this receptor is a man younger than 35 in good health. Sequencing was performed on memory CD4+ T cells sorted from blood. Subset meaning: CD45RA-negative fraction. The CDR3 is CSVRQGARGTDTQYF. CDR3 in DNA: TGCAGCGTTCGACAGGGGGCGAGGGGCACAGATACGCAGTATTTT.